Each of the 27 T cell receptor beta chains below was sequenced from the same sample in a study of blood T cell repertoires in COVID-19. TCRdb's table, derived via immunoSEQ multiplex PCR, lists solely in-frame clones and lacks some. The table lists roughly 160,000 clones, around four fifths of them singletons. What was sequenced was peripheral blood. The receptors were gathered from a woman aged 80 or older with COVID-19, enrolled during active disease.

V gene TRBV19 combines with J gene TRBJ2-2, with TRBD2 as a possible D gene (6 bases). CDR1 and CDR2 (germline): LNHDA, SQIVND (reference sequence). The CDR3 has 15 residues. Trimming pared 4 bases from V and 7 bases from J, leaving 16 bases between. The CDR3 DNA reads TGTGCCAGTAGTAAAGCCGGGACTCCAGGCGGGGAGCTGTTTTTT. As protein: CASSKAGTPGGELFF.

The chain combines TRBV4-1 with TRBJ2-2; weak D call: TRBD2 (5 bases). Germline-derived CDR1 and CDR2 are MGHRA and YSYEKL. This CDR3 is 14 amino acids long. The germline V and J ends were trimmed by 7 bases and 6 bases, with 15 bases remaining between them. The CDR3 spells CASNLDSSAGELFF. DNA for the CDR3: TGCGCCAGCAATCTGGACTCAAGCGCCGGGGAGCTGTTTTTT.

The chain uses TRBV14 and TRBJ1-1; TRBD1 matches 7 bases. V shed 2 bases and J 5 bases; nucleotides not matched to a gene: 5. The V gene's germline CDR1 is SGHDN and CDR2 FVKESK. CDR3 size: 14 residues. Written as DNA, the CDR3 is TGTGCCAGCAGCCAAACAGGGGTCGGGACTGAAGCTTTCTTT. Protein product: CASSQTGVGTEAFF.

Worth noting for this clone: Other DNA sequences in this sample translate to the same CDR3. This rearrangement joins TRBV18 to TRBJ2-3; D gene ambiguous. The CDR3 runs to 13 residues. Deletions cut 3 bases from V and 0 bases from J, with 4 bases between. CDR1 and CDR2 from the germline V gene are KGHSH and LQKENI. CDR3 region: CASSPPSTDTQYF. CDR3 in DNA: TGTGCCAGCTCACCCCCAAGCACAGATACGCAGTATTTT.

The gene calls are TRBV3-1 (or the pseudogene TRBV3-2) and TRBJ1-4; D remains unclear. Germline CDR1 reads LGHDT; CDR2 reads YNNKEL (reference sequence). Trimming removed 0 bases at V and 6 bases at J, with 17 bases between. There are 17 residues in the CDR3. CDR3 residues: CASSQEGLGRGHEKLFF. The CDR3 nucleotides read TGTGCCAGCAGCCAAGAAGGGTTGGGCCGCGGGCATGAAAAACTGTTTTTT.

In the case of this clone: One end of the junction varies from germline; a read error may be responsible. The V call is TRBV7-7, the J call TRBJ2-3; 11 positions agree with TRBD2. This CDR3 contains 15 residues. Germline V gene data show CDR1 as SSHAT and CDR2 as FNYEAQ (reference sequence). DNA for the CDR3: TGTGCTAGCAGCAAACTAGCGGGAGAGATAGATACGCAGTATTTT. This gives the protein CASSKLAGEIDTQYF.

CDR3 DNA sequence: TGTGCCAGCAGCCAAGGACAGGGGGCGCAGGCTTTCTTT. This sequence encodes CASSQGQGAQAFF. This chain links TRBV3-1 (or the pseudogene TRBV3-2) with TRBJ1-1; 10 bases line up with TRBD1. Trimming removed 1 base from V and 11 bases from J; junction bases left unmatched: 4. In germline, CDR1 is LGHDT, CDR2 YNNKEL (reference sequence). The CDR3 consists of 13 residues.

The chain recombines TRBV29-1 with TRBJ1-4; 9 nucleotides match TRBD1. The germline V gene encodes CDR1 SQVTM and CDR2 ANQGSEA. The CDR3 has 13 amino acids. The J segment lost 8 bases and the V segment lost 4 bases, leaving 5 bases of the junction unmatched. CDR3 sequence: CSVARTGEEKLFF. The CDR3, as DNA: TGCAGCGTTGCTCGGACAGGGGAAGAAAAACTGTTTTTT.

Turning to this clone: At one end, the junction sequence differs from germline, possibly due to a read error. The chain combines TRBV20-1 with TRBJ1-1, with D maybe TRBD1 (6 bases). The CDR3 runs to 14 residues. Germline CDR1 reads DFQATT; CDR2 reads SNEGSKA (reference sequence). The CDR3 nucleotides are TGCAGTGCTAGTGAAACCCCTGGGACACCACGACGTTCCTTT. Amino acids: CSASETPGTPRRSF.

The rearrangement links TRBV27 to TRBJ2-3, with 7 bases fitting TRBD2. The junction had 11 bases not matched to a gene; V was cut back by 3 bases and J by 2 bases. Germline V gives CDR1 MNHEY, CDR2 SMNVEV (reference sequence). This CDR3 region has 17 residues. The CDR3 here is CASSFGLAGVLTDTQYF. CDR3 DNA sequence: TGTGCCAGCAGTTTTGGGTTGGCGGGAGTCCTCACAGATACGCAGTATTTT.

The rearrangement joins TRBV28 to TRBJ2-6; D is possibly TRBD1 (6 bases). The CDR3 has 13 amino acids. The germline gives CDR1 MDHEN, CDR2 SYDVKM. The V and J ends lost 7 bases and 3 bases respectively, with 7 bases between them. The CDR3 loop reads CASKGGGANVLTF. CDR3 in DNA: TGTGCCAGCAAAGGGGGTGGGGCCAACGTCCTGACTTTC.

This chain uses TRBV3-1 (or the pseudogene TRBV3-2) with TRBJ1-2; 9 nucleotides line up with TRBD1. Germline lookup yields CDR1 LGHDT and CDR2 YNNKEL (reference sequence). The CDR3 runs to 14 residues. The junction had 7 bases not matched to a gene; V was cut back by 4 bases and J by 7 bases. CDR3 loop: CASSPRDREAGYTF. DNA for the CDR3: TGTGCCAGCAGCCCCCGGGACAGGGAGGCTGGCTACACCTTC.

In its sample, this clone was seen many times. Other DNA sequences in this sample translate to the same CDR3. This sequence joins TRBV6-5 and TRBJ1-1; possible D gene TRBD1, 6 bases. V dropped 1 base and J dropped 1 base, with 7 bases sitting between them. The CDR3 consists of 14 residues. Germline values: CDR1 MNHEY, CDR2 SVGAGI. CDR3 loop: CASSYLQGNTEAFF. CDR3 coding DNA: TGTGCCAGCAGTTACTTACAGGGGAACACTGAAGCTTTCTTT.

The rearrangement joins TRBV5-1 to TRBJ1-1, with 8 bases identical to TRBD1. The germline gives CDR1 SGHRS, CDR2 YFSETQ. The CDR3 has 17 amino acids. V was pared by 4 bases and J by 0 bases, with 11 bases of the junction left unmatched. The CDR3 bases are TGCGCCAGCAGCAGCAGACAGGGGTCCCCGATGAACACTGAAGCTTTCTTT. The encoded protein is CASSSRQGSPMNTEAFF.

J is TRBJ1-5 and V is TRBV5-6; the D is unclear. V was clipped by 7 bases and J by 3 bases, with 23 bases between them. The CDR3 totals 17 residues. Germline CDR1 SGHDT, CDR2 YYEEEE. CDR3 bases: TGTGCCAGCTGGAAGAGTCCAGACTTTATAGCCAATCAGCCCCAGCATTTT. Protein product: CASWKSPDFIANQPQHF.

This clone was counted between two and nine times. The chain carries TRBV6-6 and TRBJ2-7, with 9 bases fitting TRBD1. The germline CDR1 and CDR2 sequences are MNHNY and SVGAGI (reference sequence). The CDR3 has 20 amino acids. V trimming: 6 bases; J trimming: 6 bases; junction bases outside the gene matches: 27. CDR3 sequence: CASSGWGQGTGQRGSGEQYF. The CDR3 bases are TGTGCCAGCAGCGGCTGGGGGCAGGGGACAGGGCAACGCGGCTCGGGCGAGCAGTACTTC.

The chain has TRBV5-1 and TRBJ1-3, with D possibly being TRBD1 (5 bases). V gave up 2 bases and J gave up 4 bases, with 19 bases separating them. Germline V gene lookup returns CDR1 SGHRS and CDR2 YFSETQ. The CDR3 contains 17 residues. CDR3 nucleotide sequence: TGCGCCAGCAGCTTTGCGCCCCAAGGGCGGGGGGGAAACACCATATATTTT. It codes for CASSFAPQGRGGNTIYF.

The gene calls are TRBV18 and TRBJ1-2, with D possibly being TRBD1 (5 bases). Germline CDR1 is KGHSH and CDR2 is LQKENI. There are 15 residues in the CDR3. V gave up 3 bases and J gave up 2 bases, with 13 bases separating them. The CDR3 spells CASSPSLGVNYGYTF. The CDR3 nucleotides read TGTGCCAGCTCACCCTCGTTAGGGGTCAACTATGGCTACACCTTC.

The chain employs TRBV19 and TRBJ1-5, with D possibly being TRBD1 (5 bases). Germline CDR1 is LNHDA and CDR2 is SQIVND (reference sequence). CDR3 length: 12 residues. Trimming removed 6 bases from V and 2 bases from J, with 5 bases in between. The CDR3 DNA sequence: TGTGCCAGTAGCAGGGGCAATCAGCCCCAGCATTTT. Its translation is CASSRGNQPQHF.

The chain links TRBV5-1 to TRBJ2-7; 9 positions agree with TRBD1. The CDR3 has 14 residues. Germline CDR1 and CDR2: SGHRS and YFSETQ. V was pared by 0 bases and J by 7 bases, with 5 bases of the junction left unmatched. The CDR3 is CASSLVGQGWEQYF. CDR3 bases: TGCGCCAGCAGCTTGGTTGGACAGGGGTGGGAGCAGTACTTC.

Comments on this clone: The same CDR3 is also encoded by other DNA sequences in this sample. The genes are TRBV28 and TRBJ1-5; D not certain. CDR3 length equals 12 residues. Germline CDR1 is MDHEN and CDR2 is SYDVKM. Trimming removed 5 bases from V and 7 bases from J, with 9 bases in between. This chain's CDR3 is CASSLTGQPQHF. The CDR3 DNA reads as TGTGCCAGCAGTCTCACGGGGCAGCCCCAGCATTTT.

The chain links TRBV18 to TRBJ2-3; no definite D call. V lost 0 bases, J lost 0 bases, and 13 bases lay in between. The CDR3 totals 17 residues. From germline, CDR1 is KGHSH and CDR2 LQKENI. The CDR3 DNA is TGTGCCAGCTCACCACCGGCCCCAATCCGAAGCACAGATACGCAGTATTTT. Encoded protein: CASSPPAPIRSTDTQYF.

The chain combines TRBV6-1 with TRBJ1-1; a weak D match, TRBD1 (5 bases). The CDR3 has 14 amino acids. Trimming cost V 3 bases and J 8 bases, with 16 bases left between them. Germline values: CDR1 MNHNS, CDR2 SASEGT. In DNA, the CDR3 is TGTGCCAGCAGTGATCAGGGCGCTACGCTAGAAGCTTTCTTT. Protein: CASSDQGATLEAFF.

The chain joins TRBV5-1 to TRBJ1-2; D ambiguous. The CDR3 extends over 15 amino acids. V lost 1 base and J lost 0, with 10 bases in between. Germline V gene data show CDR1 as SGHRS and CDR2 as YFSETQ. CDR3 sequence reads: CASSLLAAANYGYTF. CDR3 coding DNA: TGCGCCAGCAGCTTGCTAGCGGCAGCTAACTATGGCTACACCTTC.

This sequence joins TRBV15 and TRBJ2-7; D is uncertain. The V gene lost 0 bases and the J gene lost 4 bases, with 10 bases spanning the gap. The CDR3 consists of 14 residues. Germline CDR1 and CDR2: LNHNV and YYDKDF (reference sequence). CDR3 region: CATSRDRGGYEQYF. CDR3 in DNA: TGTGCCACCAGCAGAGATCGAGGCGGTTACGAGCAGTACTTC.

V gene TRBV28 combines with J gene TRBJ1-2; D gene unclear. This CDR3 is 15 amino acids long. Germline V gene data show CDR1 as MDHEN and CDR2 as SYDVKM. The ends were cut back, 3 bases at V and 0 bases at J, with 11 bases in the middle. The CDR3, as DNA: TGTGCCAGCAGTTTGGAGGCCCAAGCTAACTATGGCTACACCTTC. Translation gives CASSLEAQANYGYTF.

The rearrangement links TRBV7-8 to TRBJ1-1; D perhaps matches TRBD1 (6 bases). The CDR3 is 12 residues long. V dropped 2 bases and J dropped 7 bases, with 8 bases sitting between them. Germline lookup yields CDR1 SGHVS and CDR2 FQNEAQ. The CDR3 DNA reads as TGTGCCAGCAGCTTACAGGGGCTTGAAGCTTTCTTT. Translated: CASSLQGLEAFF.